This is a list of T cell receptor beta chains from one sample in a study of cytomegalovirus exposure and HLA in healthy donors. Assay used: immunoSEQ multiplex PCR; TCRdb lists only in-frame clones, some missing. Of 150,000 to 200,000 clones listed, 60% to 80% were seen once; the top ten hold roughly an eighth. The sequencing input was PBMCs. These receptors were taken from a man in his forties or fifties in good health and CMV-seropositive. The CDR3 runs from the conserved cysteine through the conserved F or W. A D gene is named only where the DNA matches it firmly. Size values are once, few and many counts, or a class for expanded clones, and some rows have none.

V gene	D gene	J gene	clone size	CDR3 DNA	CDR3 protein
TRBV2	TRBD1	TRBJ2-5	-	TGTGCCAGCAGAGGCCCCCGACAGGGGGCGGGAGAGACCCAGTACTTC	CASRGPRQGAGETQYF
TRBV10-3	TRBD2	TRBJ2-3	-	TGTGCCATCAGGGCGGGGGGGCCAGATACGCAGTATTTT	CAIRAGGPDTQYF
TRBV2	-	TRBJ1-1	-	TGTGCCAGCAGTTACGGGATACAAGCTTTCTTT	CASSYGIQAFF
TRBV7-2	-	TRBJ1-1	few	TGTGCCAGCAGCTTAAGGGGTCAAAAAGAAACTTTCTTT	CASSLRGQKETFF
TRBV7-2	-	TRBJ1-1	-	TGTGCCAGCAGCTTAGGGGGCTTGAACACTGAAGCTTTCTTT	CASSLGGLNTEAFF
TRBV27	TRBD1	TRBJ1-2	-	TGTGCCAGCCGGGACAGGGGGTTGGGCTACACCTTC	CASRDRGLGYTF
TRBV7-9	TRBD1	TRBJ1-5	-	TGTGCCAGCAGCTTAGTGGGGGACAGTCAATACCTCTCGCCCCAGCATTTT	CASSLVGDSQYLSPQHF
TRBV7-7	TRBD2	TRBJ2-5	-	TGTGCCAGCAGCTCTAGCGGGGGGATTCAAGAGACCCAGTACTTC	CASSSSGGIQETQYF
TRBV6-6	TRBD1	TRBJ1-2	many	TGTGCCAGCAGTAGGGGACAGCAGTACTATGGCTACACCTTC	CASSRGQQYYGYTF
TRBV7-6	TRBD1	TRBJ2-5	-	TGTGCCAGCAGCTTAGGGACAGGGGGCCGAGAGACCCAGTACTTC	CASSLGTGGRETQYF
TRBV15	-	TRBJ2-5	-	TGTGCCACCAGATCTCCTTCAGCGTACCAAGAGACCCAGTACTTC	CATRSPSAYQETQYF
TRBV28	TRBD1	TRBJ2-1	-	TGTGCCAGCAGCACCGGGACAGGGGTGGTGTGGTTCTTC	CASSTGTGVVWFF
TRBV6-5	TRBD1	TRBJ1-2	-	TGTGCCAGCAGGGGGAATCGGGACAGTACCTATGGCTACACCTTC	CASRGNRDSTYGYTF
TRBV9	TRBD1	TRBJ2-1	-	TGTGCCAGCAGCCACACGGGACAGGGGGCCTACAATGAGCAGTTCTTC	CASSHTGQGAYNEQFF
TRBV14	TRBD2	TRBJ2-1	-	TGTGCCAGCAGCCAAGATTGGCGGGGGGGCTCTAGGAATCGGTACAATGAGCAGTTCTTC	CASSQDWRGGSRNRYNEQFF
TRBV6-5	-	TRBJ2-7	-	TGTGCCAGCAGTTACCTACAGGGAAAAGAGCAGTACTTC	CASSYLQGKEQYF
TRBV5-4	TRBD1	TRBJ2-5	once	TGTGCCAGCAGCTTGGCGGGACAGGGTATGGGAGAGACCCAGTACTTC	CASSLAGQGMGETQYF
TRBV5-4	TRBD1	TRBJ2-5	-	TGTGCCAGCAGCTCCCCCGGGACAGGGGTCTTTGAGCAGTACTTC	CASSSPGTGVFEQYF
TRBV2	-	TRBJ2-1	-	TGTGCCAGCAGTGAAGGAGTCGCGGCATTCAATGAGCAGTTCTTC	CASSEGVAAFNEQFF
TRBV10-3	TRBD1	TRBJ1-5	-	TGTGCCATCAGGGGACAGGGGGCCAATCAGCCCCAGCATTTT	CAIRGQGANQPQHF
TRBV16	TRBD1	TRBJ2-3	-	TGTGCCAGCAGCCGTAACAGGGGGATCACAGATACGCAGTATTTT	CASSRNRGITDTQYF
TRBV6-5	TRBD1	TRBJ1-2	-	TGTGCCAGCAGGTCCACAGGGGAAGGCTACACCTTC	CASRSTGEGYTF
TRBV21-1	-	TRBJ2-5	once	TGTGCCACACATGGGCGGGAAGAGACCCAGTACTTC	CATHGREETQYF
TRBV5-1	-	TRBJ1-5	once	TGCGCCAGCAGCTTAGCAGGGGATAGCAATCAGCCCCAGCATTTT	CASSLAGDSNQPQHF